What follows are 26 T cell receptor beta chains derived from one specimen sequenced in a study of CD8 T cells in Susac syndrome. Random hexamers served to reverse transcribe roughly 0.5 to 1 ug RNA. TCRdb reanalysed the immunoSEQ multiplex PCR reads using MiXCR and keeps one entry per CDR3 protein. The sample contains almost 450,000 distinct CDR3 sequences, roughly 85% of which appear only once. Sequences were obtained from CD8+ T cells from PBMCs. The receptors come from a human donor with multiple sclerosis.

Here the CDR3 reads CASSAPGTGELFF. The CDR3 region has the DNA TGTGCCAGCAGTGCCCCCGGGACCGGGGAGCTGTTTTTT. The V gene is TRBV6-1, the J gene TRBJ2-2; D is undetermined. From germline, CDR1 is MNHNS and CDR2 SASEGT. The ends were cut back, 4 bases at V and 5 bases at J, with 8 bases in the middle. The CDR3 contains 13 residues.

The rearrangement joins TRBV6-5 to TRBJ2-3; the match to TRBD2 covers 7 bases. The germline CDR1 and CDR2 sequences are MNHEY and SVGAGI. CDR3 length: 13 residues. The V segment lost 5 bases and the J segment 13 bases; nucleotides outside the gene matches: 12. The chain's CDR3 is CASSPPSLAEEYF. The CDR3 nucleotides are TGTGCCAGCAGTCCCCCCTCTCTAGCGGAAGAGTATTTT.

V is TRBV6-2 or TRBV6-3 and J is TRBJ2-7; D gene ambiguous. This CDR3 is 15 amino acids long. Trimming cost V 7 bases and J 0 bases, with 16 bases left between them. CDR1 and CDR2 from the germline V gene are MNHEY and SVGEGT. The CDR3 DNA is TGTGCCAGCACCCCGCCTGGAGCCAGCTCCTACGAGCAGTACTTC. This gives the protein CASTPPGASSYEQYF.

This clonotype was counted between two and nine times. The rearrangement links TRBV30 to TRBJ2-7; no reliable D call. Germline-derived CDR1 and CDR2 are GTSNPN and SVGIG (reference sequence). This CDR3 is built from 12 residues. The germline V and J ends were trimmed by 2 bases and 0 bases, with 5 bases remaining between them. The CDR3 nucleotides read TGTGCCTGGAGTAGGAGCTCCTACGAGCAGTACTTC. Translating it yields CAWSRSSYEQYF.

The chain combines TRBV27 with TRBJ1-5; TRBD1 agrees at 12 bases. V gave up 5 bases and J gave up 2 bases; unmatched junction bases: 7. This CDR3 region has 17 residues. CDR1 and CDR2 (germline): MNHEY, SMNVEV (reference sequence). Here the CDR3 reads CASSPGTGGWGNQPQHF. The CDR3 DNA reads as TGTGCCAGCAGTCCCGGGACAGGGGGCTGGGGCAATCAGCCCCAGCATTTT.

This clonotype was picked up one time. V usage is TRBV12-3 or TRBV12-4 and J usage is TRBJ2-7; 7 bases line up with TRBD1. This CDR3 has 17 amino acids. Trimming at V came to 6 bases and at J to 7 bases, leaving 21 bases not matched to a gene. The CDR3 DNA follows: TGTGCCAGCAGCCCCCCACCGAGAGGGGGCTTCTCGGGGGAGCAGTACTTC. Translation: CASSPPPRGGFSGEQYF.

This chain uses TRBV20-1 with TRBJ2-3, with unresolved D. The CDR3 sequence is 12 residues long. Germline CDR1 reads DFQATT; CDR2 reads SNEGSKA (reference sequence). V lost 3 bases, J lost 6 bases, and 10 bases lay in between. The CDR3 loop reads CSASSGWDTQYF. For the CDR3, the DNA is TGCAGTGCTAGCTCCGGGTGGGATACGCAGTATTTT.

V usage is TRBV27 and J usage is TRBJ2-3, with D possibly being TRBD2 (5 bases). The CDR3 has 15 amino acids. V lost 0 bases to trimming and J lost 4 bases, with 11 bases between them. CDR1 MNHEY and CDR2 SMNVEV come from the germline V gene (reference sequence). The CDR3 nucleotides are TGTGCCAGCAGTTTATCCGGACTCGCCCCAGATACGCAGTATTTT. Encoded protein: CASSLSGLAPDTQYF.

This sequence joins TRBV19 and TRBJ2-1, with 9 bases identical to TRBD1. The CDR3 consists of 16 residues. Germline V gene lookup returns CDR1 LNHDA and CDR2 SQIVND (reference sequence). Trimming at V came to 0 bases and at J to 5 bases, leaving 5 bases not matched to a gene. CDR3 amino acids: CASSIDRDREDNEQFF. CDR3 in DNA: TGTGCCAGTAGTATAGACCGGGACAGGGAAGACAATGAGCAGTTCTTC.

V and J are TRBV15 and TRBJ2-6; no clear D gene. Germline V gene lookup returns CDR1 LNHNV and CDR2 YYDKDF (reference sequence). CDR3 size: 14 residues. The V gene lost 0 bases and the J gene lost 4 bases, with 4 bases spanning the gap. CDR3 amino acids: CATSREVGANVLTF. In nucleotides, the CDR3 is TGTGCCACCAGCAGAGAAGTCGGGGCCAACGTCCTGACTTTC.

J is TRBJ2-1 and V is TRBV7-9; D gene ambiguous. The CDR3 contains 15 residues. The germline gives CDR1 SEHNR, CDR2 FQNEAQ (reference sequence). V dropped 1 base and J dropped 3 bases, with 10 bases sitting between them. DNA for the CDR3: TGTGCCAGCAGCTTAGTGATTGACCTCTACAATGAGCAGTTCTTC. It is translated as CASSLVIDLYNEQFF.

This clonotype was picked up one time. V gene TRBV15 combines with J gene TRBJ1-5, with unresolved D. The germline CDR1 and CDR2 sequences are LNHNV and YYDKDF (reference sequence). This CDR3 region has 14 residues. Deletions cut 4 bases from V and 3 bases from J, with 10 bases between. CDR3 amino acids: CATSTPGVNQPQHF. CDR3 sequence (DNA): TGTGCCACCAGCACCCCTGGGGTCAATCAGCCCCAGCATTTT.

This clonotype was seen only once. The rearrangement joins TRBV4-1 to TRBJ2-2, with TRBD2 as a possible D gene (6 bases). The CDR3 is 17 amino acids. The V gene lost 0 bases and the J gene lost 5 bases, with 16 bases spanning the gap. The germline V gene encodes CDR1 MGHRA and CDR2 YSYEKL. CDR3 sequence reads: CASSQEPATGETGELFF. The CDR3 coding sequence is TGCGCCAGCAGCCAAGAACCCGCCACGGGGGAGACCGGGGAGCTGTTTTTT.

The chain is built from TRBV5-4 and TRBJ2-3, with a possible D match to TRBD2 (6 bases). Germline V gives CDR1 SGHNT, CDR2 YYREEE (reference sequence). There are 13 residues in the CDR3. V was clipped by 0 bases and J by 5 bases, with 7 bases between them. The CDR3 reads CASSLASEDTQYF. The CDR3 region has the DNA TGTGCCAGCAGCTTGGCTAGCGAAGATACGCAGTATTTT.

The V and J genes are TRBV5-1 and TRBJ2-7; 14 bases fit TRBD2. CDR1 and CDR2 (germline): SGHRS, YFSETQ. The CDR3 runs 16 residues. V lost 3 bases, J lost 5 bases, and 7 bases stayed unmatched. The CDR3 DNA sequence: TGCGCCAGCAGCTCCGGGACTAGCGGGGGTCCTGACGAGCAGTACTTC. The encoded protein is CASSSGTSGGPDEQYF.

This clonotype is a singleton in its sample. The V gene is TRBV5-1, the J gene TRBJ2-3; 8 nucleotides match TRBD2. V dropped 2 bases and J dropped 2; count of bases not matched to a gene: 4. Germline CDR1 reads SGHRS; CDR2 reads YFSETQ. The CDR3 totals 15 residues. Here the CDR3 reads CASSFRGGYTDTQYF. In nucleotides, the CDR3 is TGCGCCAGCAGCTTTCGGGGGGGATACACAGATACGCAGTATTTT.

The CDR3 here is CASNSAGVTYEQYF. CDR3 DNA: TGTGCCAGCAATTCAGCCGGGGTGACCTACGAGCAGTACTTC. The chain is built from TRBV28 and TRBJ2-7, with D possibly matching TRBD2 (5 bases). V was pared by 7 bases and J by 2 bases, with 15 bases between. The germline CDR1 and CDR2 sequences are MDHEN and SYDVKM. The CDR3 runs to 14 residues.

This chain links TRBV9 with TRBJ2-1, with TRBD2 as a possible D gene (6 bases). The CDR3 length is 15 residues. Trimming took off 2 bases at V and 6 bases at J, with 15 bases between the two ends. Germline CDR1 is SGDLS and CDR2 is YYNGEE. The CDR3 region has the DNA TGTGCCAGCAGCGTCGGAGGCGGTAGCGGCAATGAGCAGTTCTTC. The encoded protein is CASSVGGGSGNEQFF. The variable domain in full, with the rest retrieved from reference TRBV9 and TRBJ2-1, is DSGVTQTPKHLITATGQRVTLRCSPRSGDLSVYWYQQSLDQGLQFLIQYYNGEERAKGNILERFSAQQFPDLHSELNLSSLELGDSALYFCASSVGGGSGNEQFFGPGTRLTVL.

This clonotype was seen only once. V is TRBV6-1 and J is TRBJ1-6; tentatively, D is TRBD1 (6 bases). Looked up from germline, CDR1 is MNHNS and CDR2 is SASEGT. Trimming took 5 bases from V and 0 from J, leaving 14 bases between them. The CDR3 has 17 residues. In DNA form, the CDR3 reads TGTGCCAGCAGTCCCGGGACAAGGAGCTCCTATAATTCACCCCTCCACTTT. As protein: CASSPGTRSSYNSPLHF.

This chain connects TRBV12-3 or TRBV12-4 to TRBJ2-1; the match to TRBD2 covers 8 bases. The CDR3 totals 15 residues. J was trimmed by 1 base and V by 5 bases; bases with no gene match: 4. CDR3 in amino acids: CASSPSGPSYNEQFF. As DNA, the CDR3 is TGTGCCAGCAGTCCTAGCGGGCCGTCCTACAATGAGCAGTTCTTC.

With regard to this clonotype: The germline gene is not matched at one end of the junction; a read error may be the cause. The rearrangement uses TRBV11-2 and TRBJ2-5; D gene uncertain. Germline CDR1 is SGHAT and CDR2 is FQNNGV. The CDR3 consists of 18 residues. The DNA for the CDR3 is TGTGTCAGCAGCTTAGATCAATCTTTCTCGGACGGCCAAGAGACCCAGTACTTC. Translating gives CVSSLDQSFSDGQETQYF.

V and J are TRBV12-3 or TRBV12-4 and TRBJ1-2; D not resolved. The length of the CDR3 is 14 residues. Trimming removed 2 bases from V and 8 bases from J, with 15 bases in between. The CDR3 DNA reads TGTGCCAGCAGTTTAAGTGCCCCAAAGGACGGCTACACCTTC. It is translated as CASSLSAPKDGYTF.

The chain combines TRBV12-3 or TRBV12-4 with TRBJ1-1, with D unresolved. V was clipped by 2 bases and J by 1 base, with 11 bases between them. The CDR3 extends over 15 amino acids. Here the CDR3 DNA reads TGTGCCAGCAGTTTAAGTCGACATAAGAACACTGAAGCTTTCTTT. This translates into CASSLSRHKNTEAFF.

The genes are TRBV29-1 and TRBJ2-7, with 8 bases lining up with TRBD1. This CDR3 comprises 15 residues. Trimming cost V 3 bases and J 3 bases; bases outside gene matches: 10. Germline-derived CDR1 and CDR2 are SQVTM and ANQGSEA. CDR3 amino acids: CSVELPTQGGYEQYF. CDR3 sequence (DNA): TGCAGCGTTGAGCTCCCCACACAGGGGGGCTACGAGCAGTACTTC.

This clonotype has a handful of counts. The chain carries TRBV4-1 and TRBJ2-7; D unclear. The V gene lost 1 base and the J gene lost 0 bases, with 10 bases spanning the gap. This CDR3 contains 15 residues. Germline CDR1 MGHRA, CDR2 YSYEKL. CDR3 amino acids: CASSQGEDGSYEQYF. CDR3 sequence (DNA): TGCGCCAGCAGCCAAGGCGAGGACGGCTCCTACGAGCAGTACTTC.

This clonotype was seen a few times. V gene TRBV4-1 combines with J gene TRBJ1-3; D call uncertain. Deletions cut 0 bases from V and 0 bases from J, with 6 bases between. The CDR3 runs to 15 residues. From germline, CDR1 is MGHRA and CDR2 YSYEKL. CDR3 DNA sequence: TGCGCCAGCAGCCAAGACAGCTACTCTGGAAACACCATATATTTT. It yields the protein CASSQDSYSGNTIYF.